A selection of T cell receptor beta chains follows, all from one sample in a study of early T cells in non-severe SARS-CoV-2 infection. Using its own MiXCR run on the 5' RACE reads, TCRdb lists one record per CDR3 protein. Of around 30,000 distinct CDR3 sequences in the sample, about 5.3% were seen once. What was sequenced was whole blood. The receptor set was obtained from an adult who was a healthcare worker with PCR-confirmed SARS-CoV-2 infection or an uninfected control (not recorded which). Both conserved end residues are part of each CDR3. Expanded clones get a size class; other rows say once, few or many, or leave the size out.

j_call v_call clone_size cdr3_aa
TRBJ1-2 TRBV12-3/TRBV12-4 many CASSPSSYGYTF
TRBJ2-1 TRBV5-1 medium-sized CASSFLAGAYNEQFF
TRBJ2-1 TRBV28 many CASSPTNFPTQFF
TRBJ2-7 TRBV4-1 many CASSQDPSVLPYEQYF
TRBJ2-1 TRBV19 many CASKLAGGVDEQFF
TRBJ2-5 TRBV11-3 many CASSFGTGGVETQYF
TRBJ2-2 TRBV6-4 NA CASSPENSATGELFF
TRBJ2-7 TRBV7-6 few CASSLEARERTYEQYF
TRBJ1-1 TRBV20-1 many CSASTTGNTEAFF
TRBJ2-1 TRBV4-2 many CASSPRSSGGHNEQFF
TRBJ2-5 TRBV18 many CASSPDGYQETQYF
TRBJ1-2 TRBV5-4 NA CASSLGSGTNYGYTF
TRBJ2-5 TRBV20-1 many CSARVAGGPGETQYF
TRBJ1-1 TRBV12-3/TRBV12-4 many CASRPGQYTEAFF
TRBJ2-3 TRBV9 NA CASTSRGDYTDTQYF
TRBJ1-2 TRBV10-3 many CAISESTVGYTF
TRBJ2-7 TRBV3-1 many CASSSWAGEQYF
TRBJ1-5 TRBV6-2/TRBV6-3 few CASSYRGASQPQHF
TRBJ1-2 TRBV5-1 many CASSLGTNYGYTF
TRBJ2-7 TRBV3-2 many CASSYGEGREDSYEQYF
TRBJ2-1 TRBV5-1 many CASSGAGDEQFF
TRBJ2-5 TRBV19 many CASSPRASVQETQYF
TRBJ2-7 TRBV20-1 many CSAKLRLVGEQYF
TRBJ1-2 TRBV6-1 NA CASSATGLWNGYTF